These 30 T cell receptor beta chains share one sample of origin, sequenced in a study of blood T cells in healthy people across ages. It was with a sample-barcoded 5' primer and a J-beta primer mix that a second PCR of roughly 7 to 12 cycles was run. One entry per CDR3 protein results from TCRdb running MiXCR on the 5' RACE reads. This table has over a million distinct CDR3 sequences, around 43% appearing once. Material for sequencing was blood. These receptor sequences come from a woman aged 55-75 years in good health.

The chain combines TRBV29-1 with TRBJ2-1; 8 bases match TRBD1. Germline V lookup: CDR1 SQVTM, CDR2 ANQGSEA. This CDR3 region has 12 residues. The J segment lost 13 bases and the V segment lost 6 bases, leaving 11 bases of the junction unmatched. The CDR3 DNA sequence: TGCAGCGTGCAGGGGGCAGGGGAGACCCAGTTCTTC. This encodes CSVQGAGETQFF.

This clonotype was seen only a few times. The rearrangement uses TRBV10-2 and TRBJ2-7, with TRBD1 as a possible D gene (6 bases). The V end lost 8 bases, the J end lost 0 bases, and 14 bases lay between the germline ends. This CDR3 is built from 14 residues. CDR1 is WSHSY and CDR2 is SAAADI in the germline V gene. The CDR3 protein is CASQDSWSSYEQYF. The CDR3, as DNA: TGCGCCAGCCAGGACAGTTGGAGCTCCTACGAGCAGTACTTC.

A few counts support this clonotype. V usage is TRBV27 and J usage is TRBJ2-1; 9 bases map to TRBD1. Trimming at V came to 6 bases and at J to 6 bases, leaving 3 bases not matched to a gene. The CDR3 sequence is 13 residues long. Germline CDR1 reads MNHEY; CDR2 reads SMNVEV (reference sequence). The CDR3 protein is CASSWDRANEQFF. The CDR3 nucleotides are TGTGCCAGCAGCTGGGACAGGGCCAATGAGCAGTTCTTC.

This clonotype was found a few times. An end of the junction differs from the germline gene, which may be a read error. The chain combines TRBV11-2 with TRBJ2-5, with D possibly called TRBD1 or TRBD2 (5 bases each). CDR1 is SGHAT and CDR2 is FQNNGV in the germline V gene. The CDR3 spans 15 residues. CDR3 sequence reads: CASSPPGRFQEPQYF. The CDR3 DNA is TGTGCCAGCAGCCCACCGGGACGATTCCAAGAGCCCCAGTACTTC.

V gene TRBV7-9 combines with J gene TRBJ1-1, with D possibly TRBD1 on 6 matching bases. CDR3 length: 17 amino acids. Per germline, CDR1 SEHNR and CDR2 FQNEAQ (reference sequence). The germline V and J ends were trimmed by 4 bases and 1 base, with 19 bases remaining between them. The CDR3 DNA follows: TGTGCCAGCAGCTCCCACCCGCGATTACAGGGGAACACTGAAGCTTTCTTT. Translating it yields CASSSHPRLQGNTEAFF.

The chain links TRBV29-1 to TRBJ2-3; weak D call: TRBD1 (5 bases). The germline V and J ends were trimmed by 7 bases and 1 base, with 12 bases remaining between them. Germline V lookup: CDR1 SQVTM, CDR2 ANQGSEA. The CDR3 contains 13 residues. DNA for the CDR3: TGCAGCGGTGGGGCGGTAGGCACAGATACGCAGTATTTT. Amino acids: CSGGAVGTDTQYF.

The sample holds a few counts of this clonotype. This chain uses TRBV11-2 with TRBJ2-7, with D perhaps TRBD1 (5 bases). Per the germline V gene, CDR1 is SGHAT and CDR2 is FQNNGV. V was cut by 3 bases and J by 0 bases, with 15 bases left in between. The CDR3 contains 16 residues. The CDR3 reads CASSFTQGSLSYEQYF. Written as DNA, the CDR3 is TGTGCCAGCAGCTTCACGCAGGGTTCCCTCTCCTACGAGCAGTACTTC.

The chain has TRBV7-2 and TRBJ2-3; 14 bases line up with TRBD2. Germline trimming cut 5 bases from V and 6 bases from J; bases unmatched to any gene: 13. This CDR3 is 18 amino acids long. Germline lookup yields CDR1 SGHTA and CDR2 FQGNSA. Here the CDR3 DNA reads TGTGCCAGCAGCCTAGAAGGGACTAGCGGGAGCGGGGCGGATACGCAGTATTTT. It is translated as CASSLEGTSGSGADTQYF.

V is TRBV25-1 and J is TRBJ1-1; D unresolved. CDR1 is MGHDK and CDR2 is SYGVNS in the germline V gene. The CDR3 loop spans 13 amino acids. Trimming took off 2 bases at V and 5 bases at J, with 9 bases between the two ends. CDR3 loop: CASSERIHTEAFF. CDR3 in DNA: TGTGCCAGCAGTGAAAGGATTCATACTGAAGCTTTCTTT.

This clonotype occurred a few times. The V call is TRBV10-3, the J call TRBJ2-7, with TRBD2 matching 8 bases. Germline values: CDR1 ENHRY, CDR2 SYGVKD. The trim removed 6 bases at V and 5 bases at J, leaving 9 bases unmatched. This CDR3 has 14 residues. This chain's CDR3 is CAIRLSGNPNEQYF. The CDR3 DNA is TGTGCCATCAGACTTAGCGGGAATCCTAACGAGCAGTACTTC.

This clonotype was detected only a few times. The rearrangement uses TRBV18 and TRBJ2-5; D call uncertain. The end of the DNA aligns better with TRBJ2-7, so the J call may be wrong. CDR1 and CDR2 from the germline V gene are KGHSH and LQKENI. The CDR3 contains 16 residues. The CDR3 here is CASSPARYDMTYEQYF. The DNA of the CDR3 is TGTGCCAGCTCTCCTGCTAGGTACGATATGACCTACGAGCAGTACTTC.

CDR3: CSAEPSGANVLTF. In DNA form, the CDR3 reads TGCAGTGCGGAGCCCTCTGGGGCCAACGTCCTGACTTTC. The gene calls are TRBV20-1 and TRBJ2-6; no clear D. The V and J ends lost 6 bases and 0 bases respectively, with 6 bases between them. The CDR3 has 13 residues. CDR1 is DFQATT, CDR2 SNEGSKA, per germline (reference sequence).

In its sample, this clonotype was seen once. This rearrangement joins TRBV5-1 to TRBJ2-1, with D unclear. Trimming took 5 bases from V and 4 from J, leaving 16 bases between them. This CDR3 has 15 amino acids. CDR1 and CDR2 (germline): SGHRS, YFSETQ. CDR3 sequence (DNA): TGCGCCAGCAGTCCTCGGGCTAGACTTTACAATGAGCAGTTCTTC. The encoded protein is CASSPRARLYNEQFF.

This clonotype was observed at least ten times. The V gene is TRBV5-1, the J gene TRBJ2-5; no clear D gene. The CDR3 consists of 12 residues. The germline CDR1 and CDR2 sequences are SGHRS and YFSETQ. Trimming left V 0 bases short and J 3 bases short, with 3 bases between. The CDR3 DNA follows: TGCGCCAGCAGCTTGGGTAAAGAGACCCAGTACTTC. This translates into CASSLGKETQYF.

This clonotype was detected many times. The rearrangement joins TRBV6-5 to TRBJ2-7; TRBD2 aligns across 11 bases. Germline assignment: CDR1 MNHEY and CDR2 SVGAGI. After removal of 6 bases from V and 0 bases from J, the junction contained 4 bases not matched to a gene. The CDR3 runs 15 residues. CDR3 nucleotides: TGTGCCAGCAGCCCTACTAGCGGGAGCTCCTACGAGCAGTACTTC. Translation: CASSPTSGSSYEQYF.

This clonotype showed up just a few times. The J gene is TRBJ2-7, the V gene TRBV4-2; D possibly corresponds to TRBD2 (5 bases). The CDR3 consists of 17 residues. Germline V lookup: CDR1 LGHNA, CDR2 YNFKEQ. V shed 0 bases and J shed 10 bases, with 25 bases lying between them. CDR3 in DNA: TGTGCCAGCAGCCAAGACCTCTCAGGTGACAAGCCGAGGGCCCAGTACTTC. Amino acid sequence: CASSQDLSGDKPRAQYF.

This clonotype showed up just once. In nucleotides, the CDR3 is TGTGCCACCGGGGCTTCGGACGAGACCCAGTACTTC. Translated, it gives CATGASDETQYF. V gene TRBV24-1 combines with J gene TRBJ2-5; TRBD1 might be the D (5 bases). V was trimmed by 9 bases and J by 5 bases, leaving 12 bases between them. Germline CDR1 reads KGHDR; CDR2 reads SFDVKD. The CDR3 runs 12 residues.

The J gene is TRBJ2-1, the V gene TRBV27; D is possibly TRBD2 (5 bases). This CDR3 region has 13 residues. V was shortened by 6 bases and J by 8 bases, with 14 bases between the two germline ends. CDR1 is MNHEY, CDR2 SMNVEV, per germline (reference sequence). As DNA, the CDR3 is TGTGCCAGCAGCCCACCGGGAATCCATGAGCAGTTCTTC. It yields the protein CASSPPGIHEQFF.

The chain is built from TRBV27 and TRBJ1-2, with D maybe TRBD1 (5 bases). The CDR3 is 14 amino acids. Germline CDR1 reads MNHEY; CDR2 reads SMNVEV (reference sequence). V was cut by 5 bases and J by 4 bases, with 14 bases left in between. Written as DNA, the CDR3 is TGTGCCAGCAGTGGCGGGACCCAGATCTATGGCTACACCTTC. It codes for CASSGGTQIYGYTF.

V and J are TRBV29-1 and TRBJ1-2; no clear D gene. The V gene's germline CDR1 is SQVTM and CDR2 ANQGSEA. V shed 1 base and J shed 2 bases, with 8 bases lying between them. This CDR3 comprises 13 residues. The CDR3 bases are TGCAGCGTTGAAGCCGCGGGGAACTATGGCTACACCTTC. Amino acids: CSVEAAGNYGYTF.

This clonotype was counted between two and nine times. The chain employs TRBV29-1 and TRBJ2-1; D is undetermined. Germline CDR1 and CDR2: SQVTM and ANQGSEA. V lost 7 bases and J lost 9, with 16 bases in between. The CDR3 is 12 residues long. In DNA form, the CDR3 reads TGCAGCGCTAAGGACGGCGATTGTGAGCAGTTCTTC. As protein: CSAKDGDCEQFF.

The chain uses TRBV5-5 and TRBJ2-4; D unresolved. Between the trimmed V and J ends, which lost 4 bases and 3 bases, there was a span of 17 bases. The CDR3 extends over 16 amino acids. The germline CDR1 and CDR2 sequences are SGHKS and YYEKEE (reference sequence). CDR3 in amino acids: CASSTTGPFGKNIQYF. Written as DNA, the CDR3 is TGTGCCAGCAGCACCACTGGACCCTTTGGCAAAAACATTCAGTACTTC.

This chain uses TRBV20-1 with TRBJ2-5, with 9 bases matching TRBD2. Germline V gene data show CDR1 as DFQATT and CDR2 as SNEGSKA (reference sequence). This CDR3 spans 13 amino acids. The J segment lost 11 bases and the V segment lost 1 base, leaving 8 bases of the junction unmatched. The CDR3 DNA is TGCAGTGCTAGAGTGCTAGCGGGAAGTGAGCAGTACTTC. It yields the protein CSARVLAGSEQYF.

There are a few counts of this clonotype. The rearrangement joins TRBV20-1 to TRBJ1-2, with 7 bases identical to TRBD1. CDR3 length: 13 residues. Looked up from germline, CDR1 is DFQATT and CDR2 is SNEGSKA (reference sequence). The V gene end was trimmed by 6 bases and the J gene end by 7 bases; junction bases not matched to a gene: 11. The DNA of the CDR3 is TGCAGTGCAAACGGAGACAGGGTCTCTGGCTACACCTTC. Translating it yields CSANGDRVSGYTF.

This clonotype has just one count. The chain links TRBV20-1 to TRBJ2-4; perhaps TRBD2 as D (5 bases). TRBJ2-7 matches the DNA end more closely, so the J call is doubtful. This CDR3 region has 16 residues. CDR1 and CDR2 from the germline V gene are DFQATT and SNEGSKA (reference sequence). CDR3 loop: CSARDIASGKNYEQYF. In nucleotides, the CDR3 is TGCAGTGCTAGAGATATCGCGTCGGGGAAAAACTACGAGCAGTACTTC.

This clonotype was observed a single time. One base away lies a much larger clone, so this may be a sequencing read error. CDR3 DNA: TGTGCCTGCAGTTCTAAGTGGGGGACGGCCTATGGCTACACCTTC. It translates to CACSSKWGTAYGYTF. The V gene is TRBV7-2, the J gene TRBJ1-2; possible D gene TRBD1, 5 bases. Germline V lookup: CDR1 SGHTA, CDR2 FQGNSA. The CDR3 covers 15 residues.

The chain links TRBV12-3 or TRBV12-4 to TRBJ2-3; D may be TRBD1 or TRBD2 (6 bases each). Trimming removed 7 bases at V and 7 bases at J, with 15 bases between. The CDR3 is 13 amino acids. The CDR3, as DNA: TGTGCCAGCAAAATACAGGGAGGAAATACGCAGTATTTT. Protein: CASKIQGGNTQYF.

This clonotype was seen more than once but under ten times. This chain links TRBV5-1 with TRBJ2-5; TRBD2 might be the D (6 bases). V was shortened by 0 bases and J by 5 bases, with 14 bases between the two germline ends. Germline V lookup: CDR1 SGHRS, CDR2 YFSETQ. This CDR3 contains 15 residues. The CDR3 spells CASSLGGLESETQYF. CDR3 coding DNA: TGCGCCAGCAGCTTGGGGGGACTCGAGTCGGAGACCCAGTACTTC. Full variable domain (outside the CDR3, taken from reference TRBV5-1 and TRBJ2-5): KAGVTQTPRYLIKTRGQQVTLSCSPISGHRSVSWYQQTPGQGLQFLFEYFSETQRNKGNFPGRFSGRQFSNSRSEMNVSTLELGDSALYLCASSLGGLESETQYFGPGTRLLVL.

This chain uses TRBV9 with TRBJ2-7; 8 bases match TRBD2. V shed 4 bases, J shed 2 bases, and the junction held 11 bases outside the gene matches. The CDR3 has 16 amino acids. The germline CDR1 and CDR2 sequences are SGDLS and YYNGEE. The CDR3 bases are TGTGCCAGCAGCCCTCCAACGGGAGGGCCACCCTACGAGCAGTACTTC. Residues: CASSPPTGGPPYEQYF.

CDR3 sequence reads: CSARYIIAAGGNNEQFF. The CDR3 DNA follows: TGCAGTGCTAGATATATAATCGCGGCGGGAGGGAACAATGAGCAGTTCTTC. V gene TRBV20-1 combines with J gene TRBJ2-1, with TRBD2 identical over 9 bases. The J segment lost 5 bases and the V segment lost 2 bases, leaving 13 bases of the junction unmatched. The CDR3 consists of 17 residues. CDR1 and CDR2 (germline): DFQATT, SNEGSKA (reference sequence).